This is a list of T cell receptor beta chains from one sample in a study of blood T cells in healthy people across ages. MiXCR, run by TCRdb on the 5' RACE reads, gives a single entry per CDR3 protein. The sample records around 970,000 distinct CDR3 sequences, roughly half being singletons. The sample comprised blood. These receptors came from a woman between 55 and 75 years old in good health. Each CDR3 is given with its conserved first and last residue. A D gene is named only where the DNA matches it firmly. Some rows mark clone size as missing; the rest say once, few, many or name a class of expanded clone.

d_call,clone_size,v_call,j_call,cdr3_nt,cdr3_aa
NA,once,TRBV27,TRBJ2-3,TGTGCCAGCAGTTTATCGGCTACCACAGATACGCAGTATTTT,CASSLSATTDTQYF
NA,few,TRBV9,TRBJ2-5,TGTGCCAGCAGCGTAGCAGGGGATGGTGTCGGAGAGACCCAGTACTTC,CASSVAGDGVGETQYF
NA,NA,TRBV12-3/TRBV12-4,TRBJ2-5,TGTGCCAGCAGTTTGGGTTACAATGAGCAGTACTTC,CASSLGYNEQYF
NA,NA,TRBV7-6,TRBJ1-4,TGTGCCAGCAGCGTGGATAGGCAGGGCGAAAAACTGTTTTTT,CASSVDRQGEKLFF
TRBD1,NA,TRBV11-3,TRBJ2-5,TGTGCCAGCAGTCTGACAGGGGGACTCGAGACCCAGTACTTC,CASSLTGGLETQYF
TRBD2,once,TRBV12-3/TRBV12-4,TRBJ2-1,TGTGCCAGCAGAAGGACTAGCGGGAGGACGAGCTCCTACAATGAGCAGTTCTTC,CASRRTSGRTSSYNEQFF
TRBD1,few,TRBV4-1,TRBJ1-5,TGCGCCAGCAGCCAAGAGAACAGGGGAGGACAGCCCCAGCATTTT,CASSQENRGGQPQHF
NA,NA,TRBV6-6,TRBJ1-6,TGTGCCAGCATGGGAGACCTTACGGGGGCCCCCCACTTT,CASMGDLTGAPHF
NA,NA,TRBV29-1,TRBJ2-5,TGCAGCGCCAGGATGGGAAGACAAGAGACCCAGTACTTC,CSARMGRQETQYF
NA,few,TRBV10-2,TRBJ1-2,TGCGCCAGCAGTGAGTGGGAGACAGGAAGGGATGGCTACACCTTC,CASSEWETGRDGYTF
TRBD2,many,TRBV12-3/TRBV12-4,TRBJ2-7,TGTGCCAGCAGTTTGCGGGAGGGGAATTACGAGCAGTACTTC,CASSLREGNYEQYF
NA,NA,TRBV29-1,TRBJ2-3,TGCAGCGTTCTTTTGGTGGATACGCAGTATTTT,CSVLLVDTQYF
TRBD1,NA,TRBV12-3/TRBV12-4,TRBJ2-1,TGTGCCAGTAGCAACAGGGGCGGTGAGCAGTTCTTC,CASSNRGGEQFF
TRBD1,NA,TRBV29-1,TRBJ1-1,TGCAGCGTTGCCCGGACAGGCATGAACACTGAAGCTTTCTTT,CSVARTGMNTEAFF
NA,few,TRBV6-1,TRBJ2-3,TGTGCCAGCTCCTTGGGGCCCTCTACGCAGTATTTT,CASSLGPSTQYF
NA,NA,TRBV28,TRBJ1-4,TGTGCCAGCAATGCGGCCCTTGGGGGAAATGAAAAACTGTTTTTT,CASNAALGGNEKLFF
NA,NA,TRBV7-8,TRBJ2-7,TGTGCCAGCAGCACACCCATAGTGGGAGCACGACGAGAGCAGTACTTC,CASSTPIVGARREQYF
TRBD2,NA,TRBV24-1,TRBJ2-1,TGTGCCACCAGTGATCGTAGGGCTCGAGCGGGAGTGTCGGAGCAGTTCTTC,CATSDRRARAGVSEQFF
TRBD2,NA,TRBV7-2,TRBJ2-2,TGTGCCACCCGACTAGCGGGCGCCGGGGAGCTGTTTTTT,CATRLAGAGELFF
NA,few,TRBV11-2,TRBJ2-3,TGTGCCAGCAGCTTAGGCCCGGGGTCAGATACGCAGTATTTT,CASSLGPGSDTQYF
NA,NA,TRBV20-1,TRBJ2-5,TGCAGTGCTACGGGAGCAGGAGGGGGAAAGTTGGAGACCCAGTACTTC,CSATGAGGGKLETQYF
NA,NA,TRBV13,TRBJ2-1,TGTGCCAGCAGCTTGCGACAGGTTAACAATGAGCAGTTCTTC,CASSLRQVNNEQFF
TRBD1,NA,TRBV5-1,TRBJ2-7,TGCGCCAGCAGCTTGGAGGGACAGCTTAGCTCCTACGAGCAGTACTTC,CASSLEGQLSSYEQYF
NA,NA,TRBV18,TRBJ1-4,TGTGCCAGCTCACCAGTCTTTGCCGCACACACCAATGAAAAACTGTTTTTT,CASSPVFAAHTNEKLFF
TRBD1,few,TRBV14,TRBJ1-2,TGTGCCAGCAGCCAGCCAGGGGGAGGCTATGGCTACACCTTC,CASSQPGGGYGYTF
NA,NA,TRBV29-1,TRBJ2-1,TGCAGCGTTAGGGACTTCTACGAGCAGTTCTTC,CSVRDFYEQFF
NA,few,TRBV29-1,TRBJ2-1,TGCAGCGTTCAGGGGGGCCGAAGCTCCTACAATGAGCAGTTCTTC,CSVQGGRSSYNEQFF
NA,NA,TRBV11-2,TRBJ2-7,TGTGCCAGCAGCAGAGGTCCGGACGGCTCCTACGAGCAGTACTTC,CASSRGPDGSYEQYF
NA,NA,TRBV6-2/TRBV6-3,TRBJ2-7,TGTGCCACCGAAGACAGCTGCGAGCAGTACTTC,CATEDSCEQYF
TRBD1,few,TRBV10-3,TRBJ2-1,TGTGCCATCAGTGATCCCGGGACAGGGGGCCGGAATGAGCAGTTCTTC,CAISDPGTGGRNEQFF
NA,NA,TRBV20-1,TRBJ2-7,NA,CSARMSPLSGVSERYEQYF
NA,NA,TRBV4-3,TRBJ2-1,TGCGCCAGCAGCCAGACCTTTAATGAGCAGTTCTTC,CASSQTFNEQFF